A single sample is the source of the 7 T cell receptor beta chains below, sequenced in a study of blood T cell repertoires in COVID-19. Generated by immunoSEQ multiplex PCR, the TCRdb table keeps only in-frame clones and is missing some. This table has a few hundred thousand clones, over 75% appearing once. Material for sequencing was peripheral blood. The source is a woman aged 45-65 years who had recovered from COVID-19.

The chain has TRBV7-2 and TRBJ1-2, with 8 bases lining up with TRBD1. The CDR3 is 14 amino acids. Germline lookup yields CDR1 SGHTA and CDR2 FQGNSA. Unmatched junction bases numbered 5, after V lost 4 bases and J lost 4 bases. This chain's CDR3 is CASSSSGGSYGYTF. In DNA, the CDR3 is TGTGCCAGCAGCTCCTCAGGGGGCAGCTATGGCTACACCTTC.

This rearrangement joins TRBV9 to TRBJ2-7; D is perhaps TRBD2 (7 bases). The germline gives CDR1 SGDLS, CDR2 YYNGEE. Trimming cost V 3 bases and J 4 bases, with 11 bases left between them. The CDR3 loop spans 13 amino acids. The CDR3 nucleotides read TGTGCCAGCAGCGAAGGGGGGGTTTACGAGCAGTACTTC. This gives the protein CASSEGGVYEQYF.

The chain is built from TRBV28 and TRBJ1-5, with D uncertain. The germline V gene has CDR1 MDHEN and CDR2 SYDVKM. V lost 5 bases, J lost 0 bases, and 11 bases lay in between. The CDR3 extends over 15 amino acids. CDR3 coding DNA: TGTGCCAGCAGTAGCCAGGATTATAGCAATCAGCCCCAGCATTTT. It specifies CASSSQDYSNQPQHF.

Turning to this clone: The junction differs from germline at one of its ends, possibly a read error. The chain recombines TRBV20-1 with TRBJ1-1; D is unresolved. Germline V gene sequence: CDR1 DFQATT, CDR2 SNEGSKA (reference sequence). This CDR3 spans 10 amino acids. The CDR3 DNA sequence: TGCAGTGCCAGAGGTACGGAGGCTTTCTTT. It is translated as CSARGTEAFF.

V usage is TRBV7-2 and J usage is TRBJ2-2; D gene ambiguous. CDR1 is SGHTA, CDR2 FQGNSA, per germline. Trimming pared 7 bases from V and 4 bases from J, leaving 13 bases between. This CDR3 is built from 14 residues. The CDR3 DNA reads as TGTGCCAGCACCCTCCCCACGGGCACCGGGGAGCTGTTTTTT. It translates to CASTLPTGTGELFF.

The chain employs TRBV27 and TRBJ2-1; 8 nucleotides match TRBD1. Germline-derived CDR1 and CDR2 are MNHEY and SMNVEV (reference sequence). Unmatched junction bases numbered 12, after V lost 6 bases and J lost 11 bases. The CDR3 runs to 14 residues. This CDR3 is CASSPGTGLWQQFF. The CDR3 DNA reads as TGTGCCAGCAGCCCCGGGACAGGACTCTGGCAGCAGTTCTTC.

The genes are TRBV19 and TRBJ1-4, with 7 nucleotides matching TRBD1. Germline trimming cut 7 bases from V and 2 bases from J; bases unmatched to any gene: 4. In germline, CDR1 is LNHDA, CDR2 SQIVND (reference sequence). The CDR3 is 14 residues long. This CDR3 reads CASTPQGTNEKLFF. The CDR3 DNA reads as TGTGCCAGTACCCCACAGGGGACTAATGAAAAACTGTTTTTT.